The 25 T cell receptor beta chains below all came from one sample that was sequenced in a study of blood T cells in healthy people across ages. A second roughly 6 to 12 cycle PCR used barcoded and J-beta primers. TCRdb passed the 5' RACE reads through MiXCR, listing each CDR3 protein once. The sample holds 650,000 to 1,000,000 distinct CDR3 sequences, roughly 46% seen once. Sequencing was done on a sample of blood. The receptors were gathered from a man at least 80 years old in good health.

The chain recombines TRBV12-3 or TRBV12-4 with TRBJ2-5; 9 bases are shared with TRBD1. V shed 5 bases and J 2 bases; nucleotides not matched to a gene: 6. This CDR3 is built from 15 residues. DNA for the CDR3: TGTGCCAGCAGTACCCTGGGACAGGGACAAGAGACCCAGTACTTC. Its protein product is CASSTLGQGQETQYF.

The table lists this clonotype with a few counts. The chain carries TRBV29-1 and TRBJ2-1; TRBD1 aligns across 10 bases. Germline CDR1 is SQVTM and CDR2 is ANQGSEA. V was clipped by 3 bases and J by 6 bases; unmatched bases: 8. This CDR3 is 15 amino acids long. As DNA, the CDR3 is TGCAGCGTTGATTGGGCTGGACAGGGGGTCAATGAGCAGTTCTTC. This gives the protein CSVDWAGQGVNEQFF.

In this sample, this clonotype turned up a few times. The chain joins TRBV7-8 to TRBJ2-2, with 10 bases that match TRBD1. The junction had 13 bases not matched to a gene; V was cut back by 8 bases and J by 7 bases. Germline V gene data show CDR1 as SGHVS and CDR2 as FQNEAQ. The CDR3 is 16 residues long. The CDR3 DNA sequence: TGTGCCAGCGAATCCCCGGGACAGGGGTTAGGCGGGGAGCTGTTTTTT. This translates into CASESPGQGLGGELFF.

The chain links TRBV18 to TRBJ2-3; 7 bases map to TRBD2. The CDR3 loop spans 15 amino acids. CDR1 KGHSH and CDR2 LQKENI come from the germline V gene. Trimming cost V 2 bases and J 2 bases; bases outside gene matches: 4. The CDR3 loop reads CASSPTLADTDTQYF. The CDR3 DNA is TGTGCCAGCTCACCAACGCTAGCGGACACAGATACGCAGTATTTT. Variable domain in full (rest from reference TRBV18 and TRBJ2-3): NAGVMQNPRHLVRRRGQEARLRCSPMKGHSHVYWYRQLPEEGLKFMVYLQKENIIDESGMPKERFSAEFPKEGPSILRIQQVVRGDSAAYFCASSPTLADTDTQYFGPGTRLTVL.

This clonotype has ten or more counts. The V and J genes are TRBV7-2 and TRBJ2-3; 7 nucleotides agree with TRBD1. The CDR3 runs to 15 residues. Germline V lookup: CDR1 SGHTA, CDR2 FQGNSA. V lost 4 bases and J lost 2; bases outside the gene matches: 6. CDR3 in DNA: TGTGCCAGCAGCTCGTCGGGACAGAACACAGATACGCAGTATTTT. This gives the protein CASSSSGQNTDTQYF.

In this sample, this clonotype turned up a few times. Possible read error: a much larger clone is one base away. V is TRBV12-3 or TRBV12-4 and J is TRBJ2-5; weak D call: TRBD1 (6 bases). The CDR3 extends over 16 amino acids. Trimming removed 4 bases from V and 11 bases from J, with 26 bases in between. This CDR3 is CASSSGTSNPYNEQYF. CDR3 bases: TGTGCCAGCAGTTCCGGGACATCCAATCCCTACAATGAGCAGTACTTC.

A few counts support this clonotype. The V call is TRBV6-1, the J call TRBJ2-3, with 16 bases fitting TRBD2. The CDR3 spans 19 residues. Germline V lookup: CDR1 MNHNS, CDR2 SASEGT. The trim removed 6 bases at V and 2 bases at J, leaving 11 bases unmatched. The CDR3 region is CASSAGLAGGRTYTDTQYF. The CDR3 region has the DNA TGTGCCAGCAGCGCGGGACTAGCGGGAGGGCGTACTTACACAGATACGCAGTATTTT.

This chain joins TRBV7-9 and TRBJ2-5; a weak D match, TRBD2 (6 bases). Germline-derived CDR1 and CDR2 are SEHNR and FQNEAQ (reference sequence). With 5 bases removed from V and 1 base from J, the gap between germline ends came to 11 bases. The CDR3 consists of 14 residues. CDR3 DNA sequence: TGTGCCAGCAGCGGCGGGACTCTCCAAGAGACCCAGTACTTC. Protein product: CASSGGTLQETQYF.

The chain is built from TRBV2 and TRBJ2-1; 13 bases fit TRBD2. CDR1 SNHLY and CDR2 FYNNEI come from the germline V gene. The V and J ends lost 8 bases and 7 bases, in that order; junction bases with no gene match: 8. CDR3 length: 15 amino acids. Written as DNA, the CDR3 is TGTGCCAGCGGCGAACTAGCGGGAGGGGGGAATGAGCAGTTCTTC. Translating gives CASGELAGGGNEQFF.

This clonotype was detected only a few times. The chain uses TRBV4-2 and TRBJ2-7; the match to TRBD2 covers 10 bases. CDR1 and CDR2 from the germline V gene are LGHNA and YNFKEQ. The CDR3 runs 16 residues. The ends lost 2 bases at V and 1 base at J; junction bases unmatched: 5. DNA of the CDR3: TGTGCCAGCAGCCAACTTAGCGGGAGGAGTTCCTACGAGCAGTACTTC. This gives the protein CASSQLSGRSSYEQYF.

The genes are TRBV24-1 and TRBJ2-2; no clear D gene. Germline CDR1 reads KGHDR; CDR2 reads SFDVKD. Trimming left V 3 bases short and J 6 bases short, with 4 bases between. The CDR3 length is 12 residues. As DNA, the CDR3 is TGTGCCACCAGTGATAGTCCCGGGGAGCTGTTTTTT. This gives the protein CATSDSPGELFF.

V and J are TRBV4-2 and TRBJ2-1, with TRBD2 matching 13 bases. The CDR3 is 17 residues long. Germline V gene sequence: CDR1 LGHNA, CDR2 YNFKEQ. After removal of 0 bases from V and 8 bases from J, the junction contained 7 bases not matched to a gene. The CDR3, as DNA: TGTGCCAGCAGCCAAGATCCCGGGACTAGCGGGAAAGATGAGCAGTTCTTC. It translates to CASSQDPGTSGKDEQFF.

This chain uses TRBV19 with TRBJ2-5, with D hard to call. The V gene lost 3 bases and the J gene lost 2 bases, with 10 bases spanning the gap. The CDR3 totals 14 residues. Germline lookup yields CDR1 LNHDA and CDR2 SQIVND (reference sequence). The CDR3 nucleotides read TGTGCCAGTAGTATGGTAGCACAGCAAGAGACCCAGTACTTC. Its protein product is CASSMVAQQETQYF. The full variable domain, with the rest looked up from reference TRBV19 and TRBJ2-5, is DGGITQSPKYLFRKEGQNVTLSCEQNLNHDAMYWYRQDPGQGLRLIYYSQIVNDFQKGDIAEGYSVSREKKESFPLTVTSAQKNPTAFYLCASSMVAQQETQYFGPGTRLLVL.

The chain employs TRBV7-9 and TRBJ2-7, with D hard to call. Trimming took off 6 bases at V and 2 bases at J, with 17 bases between the two ends. The CDR3 runs to 15 residues. Germline-derived CDR1 and CDR2 are SEHNR and FQNEAQ (reference sequence). The CDR3 spells CASSLDVRPPYEQYF. The CDR3 nucleotides are TGTGCCAGCAGTCTCGACGTGAGGCCTCCCTACGAGCAGTACTTC. The whole variable domain, filled in from reference TRBV7-9 and TRBJ2-7, reads DTGVSQNPRHKITKRGQNVTFRCDPISEHNRLYWYRQTLGQGPEFLTYFQNEAQLEKSRLLSDRFSAERPKGSFSTLEIQRTEQGDSAMYLCASSLDVRPPYEQYFGPGTRLTVT.

On this clonotype itself: A clone one base away is much larger, so this may be a read error. The rearrangement links TRBV20-1 to TRBJ2-5, with 9 bases aligning to TRBD2. This CDR3 is 13 amino acids long. Germline values: CDR1 DFQATT, CDR2 SNEGSKA (reference sequence). The CDR3 here is CKPVSGSSETQYF. For the CDR3, the DNA is TGCAAACCCGTTAGCGGGAGTTCAGAGACCCAGTACTTC.

The rearrangement uses TRBV4-1 and TRBJ2-7, with unresolved D. V was clipped by 3 bases and J by 0 bases, with 12 bases between them. The CDR3 has 15 residues. CDR1 MGHRA and CDR2 YSYEKL come from the germline V gene. Here the CDR3 reads CASSHHTYSSYEQYF. In DNA, the CDR3 is TGCGCCAGCAGCCACCATACATACAGCTCCTACGAGCAGTACTTC.

This clonotype has just a few counts. The chain employs TRBV4-2 and TRBJ2-3, with D unclear. The CDR3 runs to 13 residues. Germline assignment: CDR1 LGHNA and CDR2 YNFKEQ. Between the trimmed V and J ends, which lost 3 bases and 6 bases, there was a span of 10 bases. CDR3 sequence reads: CASSQYPRDTQYF. In nucleotides, the CDR3 is TGTGCCAGCAGCCAGTACCCGCGGGATACGCAGTATTTT.

The chain has TRBV10-3 and TRBJ2-7, with D uncertain. V was pared by 6 bases and J by 0 bases, with 18 bases between. The CDR3 sequence is 16 residues long. CDR1 is ENHRY and CDR2 is SYGVKD in the germline V gene. The DNA of the CDR3 is TGTGCCATCAGCGAATCCAAACTTACCAGCTCCTACGAGCAGTACTTC. Amino acids: CAISESKLTSSYEQYF.

This clonotype came up a few times. The gene calls are TRBV7-2 and TRBJ2-4; D gene ambiguous. V lost 0 bases, J lost 13 bases, and 16 bases lay in between. This CDR3 has 14 amino acids. Germline CDR1 SGHTA, CDR2 FQGNSA. In nucleotides, the CDR3 is TGTGCCAGCAGCTTAGCCCTCGCAACAGAAGAGCAGTACTTC. Translating gives CASSLALATEEQYF.

Concerning this clonotype: This clone may be a read error of a much larger clone one base away. The chain uses TRBV10-3 and TRBJ2-5; 11 positions agree with TRBD2. Trimming at V came to 0 bases and at J to 13 bases, leaving 10 bases not matched to a gene. This CDR3 spans 15 amino acids. Looked up from germline, CDR1 is ENHRY and CDR2 is SYGVKD. The CDR3 spells CAISESGTSGYERYF. The CDR3 region has the DNA TGTGCCATCAGTGAGTCCGGGACTAGCGGCTACGAGCGGTACTTC.

Comments on this clonotype: With a much larger clone just one base away, this may be a read error. The chain has TRBV6-5 and TRBJ2-5; D unclear. Per the germline V gene, CDR1 is MNHEY and CDR2 is SVGAGI. The CDR3 is made up of 14 amino acids. The CDR3 DNA reads as TGTGCCAGCAGTGACTCGAGTCTGGGAGAGACCCAGTACTTC. Amino acids: CASSDSSLGETQYF.

This chain connects TRBV6-5 to TRBJ2-3; 11 bases agree with TRBD2. Germline V gives CDR1 MNHEY, CDR2 SVGAGI. Losses at the gene ends were 1 base for V and 2 bases for J; bases not matched to a gene: 8. The CDR3 is 18 amino acids. CDR3 nucleotide sequence: TGTGCCAGCAGTTACTACCCGGCTAGCGGGGGGTCCACAGATACGCAGTATTTT. Amino acids: CASSYYPASGGSTDTQYF.

As to this clonotype: This clone may be a read error of a much larger clone one base away. The rearrangement uses TRBV7-2 and TRBJ2-5; 7 bases are a match to TRBD2. Germline V gene data show CDR1 as SGHTA and CDR2 as FQGNSA. Unmatched junction bases numbered 11, after V lost 8 bases and J lost 5 bases. The CDR3 sequence is 14 residues long. CDR3 DNA sequence: TGTGCCAGCGGCTCTGGACTAGGATGGGAGACCCAGTACTTC. This encodes CASGSGLGWETQYF.

This chain links TRBV7-6 with TRBJ2-3; D gene ambiguous. This CDR3 comprises 13 residues. CDR1 is SGHVS, CDR2 FNYEAQ, per germline. Trimming took 3 bases from V and 5 from J, leaving 9 bases between them. The CDR3 reads CASSFNLGDTQYF. The CDR3 DNA follows: TGTGCCAGCAGCTTCAATTTAGGAGATACGCAGTATTTT.

The J gene is TRBJ2-5, the V gene TRBV27; the D is unclear. The end of the DNA aligns better with TRBJ2-7, so the J call may be wrong. The germline V gene has CDR1 MNHEY and CDR2 SMNVEV (reference sequence). The CDR3 runs 11 residues. The CDR3 nucleotides are TGTGCCAGCAGTCATGGTCCCGAGCAGTACTTC. Its protein is CASSHGPEQYF.